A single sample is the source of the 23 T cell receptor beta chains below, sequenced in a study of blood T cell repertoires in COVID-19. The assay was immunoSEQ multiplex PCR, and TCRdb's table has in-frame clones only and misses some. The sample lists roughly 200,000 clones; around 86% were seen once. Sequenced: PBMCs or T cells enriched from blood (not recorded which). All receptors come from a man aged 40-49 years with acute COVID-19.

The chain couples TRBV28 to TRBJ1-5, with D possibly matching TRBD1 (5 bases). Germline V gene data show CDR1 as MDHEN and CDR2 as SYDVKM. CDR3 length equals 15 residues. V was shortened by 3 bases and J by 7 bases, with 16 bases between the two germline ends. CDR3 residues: CASSLGEAGSQPQHF. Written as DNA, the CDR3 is TGTGCCAGCAGTTTGGGGGAGGCGGGGAGCCAGCCCCAGCATTTT.

The CDR3, as DNA: TGTGCCAGCTCAGCAGGGGGCGCCTATGGCTACACCTTC. This codes for CASSAGGAYGYTF. The chain recombines TRBV18 with TRBJ1-2; 8 bases are a match to TRBD1. The CDR3 consists of 13 residues. V was clipped by 5 bases and J by 4 bases; unmatched bases: 3. Germline assignment: CDR1 KGHSH and CDR2 LQKENI.

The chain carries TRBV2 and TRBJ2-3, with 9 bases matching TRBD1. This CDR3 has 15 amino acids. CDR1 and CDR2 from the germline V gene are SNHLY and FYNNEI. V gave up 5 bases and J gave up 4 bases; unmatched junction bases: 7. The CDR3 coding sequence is TGTGCCAGCAGTTTGGGACAGGGATCAGCAGATACGCAGTATTTT. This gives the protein CASSLGQGSADTQYF.

CDR3 DNA sequence: TGTGCCAGCAGCTTGCTAGGGGGTACTCGGCCCCAAGAGACCCAGTACTTC. Translated, it gives CASSLLGGTRPQETQYF. This rearrangement joins TRBV5-6 to TRBJ2-5, with D perhaps TRBD1 (6 bases). The V end was cut by 1 base, the J end by 1 base, with 17 bases between. CDR3 length equals 17 residues. Germline V gives CDR1 SGHDT, CDR2 YYEEEE.

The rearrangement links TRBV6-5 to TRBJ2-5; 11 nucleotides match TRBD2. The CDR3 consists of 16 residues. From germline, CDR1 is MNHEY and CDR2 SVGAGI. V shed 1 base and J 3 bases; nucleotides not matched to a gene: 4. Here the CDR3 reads CASSYFIAGGKETQYF. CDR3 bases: TGTGCCAGCAGTTACTTTATAGCGGGAGGGAAAGAGACCCAGTACTTC.

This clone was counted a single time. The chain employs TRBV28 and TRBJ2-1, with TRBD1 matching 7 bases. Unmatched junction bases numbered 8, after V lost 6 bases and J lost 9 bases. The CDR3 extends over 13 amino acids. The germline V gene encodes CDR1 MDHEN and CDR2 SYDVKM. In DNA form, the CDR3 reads TGTGCCAGCAGACCCCGACAGGGTGGTGAGCAGTTCTTC. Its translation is CASRPRQGGEQFF.

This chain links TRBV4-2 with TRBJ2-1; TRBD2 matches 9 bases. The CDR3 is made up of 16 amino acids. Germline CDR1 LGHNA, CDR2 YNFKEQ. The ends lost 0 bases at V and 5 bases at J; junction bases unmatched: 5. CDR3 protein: CASSQDRASGNNEQFF. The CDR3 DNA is TGTGCCAGCAGCCAAGATAGGGCTAGCGGGAACAATGAGCAGTTCTTC.

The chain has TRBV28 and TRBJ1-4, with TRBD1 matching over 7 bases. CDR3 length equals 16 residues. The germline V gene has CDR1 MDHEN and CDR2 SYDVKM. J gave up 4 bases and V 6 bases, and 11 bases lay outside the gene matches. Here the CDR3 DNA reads TGTGCCAGCAGACACACAGGGGCGGGTTATAATGAAAAACTGTTTTTT. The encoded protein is CASRHTGAGYNEKLFF.

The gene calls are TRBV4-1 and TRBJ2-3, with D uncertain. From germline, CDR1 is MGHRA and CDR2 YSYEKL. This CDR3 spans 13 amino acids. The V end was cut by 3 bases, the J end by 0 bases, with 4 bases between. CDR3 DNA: TGCGCCAGCAGCCAGGCTAGCACAGATACGCAGTATTTT. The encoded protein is CASSQASTDTQYF.

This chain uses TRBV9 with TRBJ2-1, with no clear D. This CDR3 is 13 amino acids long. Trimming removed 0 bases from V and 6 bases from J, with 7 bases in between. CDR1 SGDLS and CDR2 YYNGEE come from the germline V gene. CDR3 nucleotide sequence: TGTGCCAGCAGCGTAGGAATAGCCAATGAGCAGTTCTTC. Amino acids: CASSVGIANEQFF.

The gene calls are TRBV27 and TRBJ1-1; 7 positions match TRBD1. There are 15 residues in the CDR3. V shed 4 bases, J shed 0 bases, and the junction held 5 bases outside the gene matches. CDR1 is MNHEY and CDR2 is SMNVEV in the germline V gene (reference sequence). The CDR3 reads CASSSPGQMNTEAFF. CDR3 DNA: TGTGCCAGCAGTTCCCCGGGACAGATGAACACTGAAGCTTTCTTT.

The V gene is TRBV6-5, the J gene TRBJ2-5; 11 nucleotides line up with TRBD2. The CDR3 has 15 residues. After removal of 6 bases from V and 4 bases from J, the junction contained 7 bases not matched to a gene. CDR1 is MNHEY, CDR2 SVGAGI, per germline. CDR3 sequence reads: CASSPTSGRRETQYF. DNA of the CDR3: TGTGCCAGCAGCCCCACTAGCGGGAGAAGAGAGACCCAGTACTTC.

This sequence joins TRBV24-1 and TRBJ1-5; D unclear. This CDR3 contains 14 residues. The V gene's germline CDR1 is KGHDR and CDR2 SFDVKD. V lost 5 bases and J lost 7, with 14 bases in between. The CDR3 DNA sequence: TGTGCCACCAGTGGAGGTAGCGAACGCCAGCCCCAGCATTTT. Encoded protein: CATSGGSERQPQHF.

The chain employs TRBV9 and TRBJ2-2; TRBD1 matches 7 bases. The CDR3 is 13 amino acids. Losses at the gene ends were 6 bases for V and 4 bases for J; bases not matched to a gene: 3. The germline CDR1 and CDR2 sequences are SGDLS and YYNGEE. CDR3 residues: CASKAGGTGELFF. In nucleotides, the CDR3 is TGTGCCAGCAAAGCAGGGGGCACCGGGGAGCTGTTTTTT. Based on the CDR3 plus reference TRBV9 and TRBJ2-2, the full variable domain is DSGVTQTPKHLITATGQRVTLRCSPRSGDLSVYWYQQSLDQGLQFLIQYYNGEERAKGNILERFSAQQFPDLHSELNLSSLELGDSALYFCASKAGGTGELFFGEGSRLTVL.

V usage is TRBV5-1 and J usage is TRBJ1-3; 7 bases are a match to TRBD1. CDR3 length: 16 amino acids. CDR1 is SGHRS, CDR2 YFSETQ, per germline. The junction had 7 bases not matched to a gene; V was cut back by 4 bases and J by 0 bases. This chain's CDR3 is CASSRNQGDSGNTIYF. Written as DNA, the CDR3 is TGCGCCAGCAGCCGAAACCAGGGGGACTCTGGAAACACCATATATTTT.

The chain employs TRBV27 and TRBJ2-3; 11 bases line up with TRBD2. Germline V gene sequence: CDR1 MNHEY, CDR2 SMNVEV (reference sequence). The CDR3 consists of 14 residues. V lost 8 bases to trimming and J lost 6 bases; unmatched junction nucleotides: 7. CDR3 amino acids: CASQLAGGPDTQYF. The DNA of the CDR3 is TGTGCCAGCCAATTAGCGGGAGGGCCGGATACGCAGTATTTT.

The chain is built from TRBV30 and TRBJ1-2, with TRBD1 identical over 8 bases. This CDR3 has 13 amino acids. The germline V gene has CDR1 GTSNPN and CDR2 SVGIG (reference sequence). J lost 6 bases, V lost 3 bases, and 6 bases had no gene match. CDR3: CAWREQGGNGYTF. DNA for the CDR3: TGTGCCTGGAGAGAACAGGGGGGCAATGGCTACACCTTC. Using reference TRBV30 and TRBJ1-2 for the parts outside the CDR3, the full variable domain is SQTIHQWPATLVQPVGSPLSLECTVEGTSNPNLYWYRQAAGRGLQLLFYSVGIGQISSEVPQNLSASRPQDRQFILSSKKLLLSDSGFYLCAWREQGGNGYTFGSGTRLTVV.

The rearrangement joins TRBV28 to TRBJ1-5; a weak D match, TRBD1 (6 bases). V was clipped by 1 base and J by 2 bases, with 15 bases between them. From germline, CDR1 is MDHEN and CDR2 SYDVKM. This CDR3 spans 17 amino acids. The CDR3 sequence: CASSLSKGVRGNQPQHF. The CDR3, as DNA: TGTGCCAGCAGTTTATCTAAGGGGGTGAGAGGCAATCAGCCCCAGCATTTT.

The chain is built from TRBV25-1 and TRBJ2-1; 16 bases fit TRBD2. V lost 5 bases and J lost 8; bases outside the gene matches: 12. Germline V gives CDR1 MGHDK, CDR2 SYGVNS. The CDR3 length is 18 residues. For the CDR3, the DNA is TGTGCCAGCAGTAGTGGGACAGGGACTAGCGGGAGGGCATATGAGCAGTTCTTC. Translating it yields CASSSGTGTSGRAYEQFF.

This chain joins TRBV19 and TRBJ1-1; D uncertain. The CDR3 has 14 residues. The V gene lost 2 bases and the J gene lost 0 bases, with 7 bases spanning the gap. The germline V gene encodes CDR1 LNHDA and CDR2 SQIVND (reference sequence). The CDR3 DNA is TGTGCCAGTAGTATAAAGCTCATGAACACTGAAGCTTTCTTT. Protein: CASSIKLMNTEAFF.

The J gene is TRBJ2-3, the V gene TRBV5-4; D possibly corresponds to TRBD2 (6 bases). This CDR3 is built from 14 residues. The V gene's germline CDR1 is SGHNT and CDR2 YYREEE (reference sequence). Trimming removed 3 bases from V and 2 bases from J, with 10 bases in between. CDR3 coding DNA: TGTGCCAGCAGCTCCGGGACTTCCACAGATACGCAGTATTTT. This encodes CASSSGTSTDTQYF.

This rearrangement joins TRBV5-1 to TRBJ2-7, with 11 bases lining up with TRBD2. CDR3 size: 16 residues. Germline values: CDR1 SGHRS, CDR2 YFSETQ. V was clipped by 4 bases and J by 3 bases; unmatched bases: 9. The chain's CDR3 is CASSDPSSGRFYEQYF. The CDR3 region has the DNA TGCGCCAGCAGCGACCCGTCTAGCGGGAGGTTCTACGAGCAGTACTTC.

CDR3 sequence reads: CASSQDMASGQETQYF. CDR3 nucleotide sequence: TGCGCCAGCAGCCAAGATATGGCTAGCGGTCAAGAGACCCAGTACTTC. The chain joins TRBV4-1 to TRBJ2-5, with 7 nucleotides matching TRBD2. The length of the CDR3 is 16 residues. Germline CDR1 is MGHRA and CDR2 is YSYEKL. J gave up 2 bases and V 0 bases, and 6 bases lay outside the gene matches.